This T cell receptor (beta chain) derives from a study of CD4+ T cells in melanoma. Study-wide results and limits: In melanoma, neoantigen-specific CD4+ T cells reportedly differed in differentiation state. CD8+ T cell, macrophage and B cell function reportedly correlated with neoantigen-specific CD4+ T cells.

Trimming shortened V by 1 base and J by 8 bases, and 19 bases separated the two germline ends. The CDR3 is made up of 15 amino acids. CDR1 is SGHRS, CDR2 YFSETQ, per germline. Assay used: immunoSEQ multiplex PCR; TCRdb lists only in-frame clones, some missing. In the table there are fewer than 20,000 clones, 81% of which are singletons. As concerns this clone: Its target is not known.

The origin of this receptor is a human donor with melanoma. Sequencing was carried out using cells from a culture (not recorded whether cultured in vitro). The J gene is TRBJ2-7, the V gene TRBV5-1, with no clear D. DNA of the CDR3: TGCGCCAGCAGCTTGACGGGCGGCCACTACGAGCAGCAGTACTTC. This translates into CASSLTGGHYEQQYF.